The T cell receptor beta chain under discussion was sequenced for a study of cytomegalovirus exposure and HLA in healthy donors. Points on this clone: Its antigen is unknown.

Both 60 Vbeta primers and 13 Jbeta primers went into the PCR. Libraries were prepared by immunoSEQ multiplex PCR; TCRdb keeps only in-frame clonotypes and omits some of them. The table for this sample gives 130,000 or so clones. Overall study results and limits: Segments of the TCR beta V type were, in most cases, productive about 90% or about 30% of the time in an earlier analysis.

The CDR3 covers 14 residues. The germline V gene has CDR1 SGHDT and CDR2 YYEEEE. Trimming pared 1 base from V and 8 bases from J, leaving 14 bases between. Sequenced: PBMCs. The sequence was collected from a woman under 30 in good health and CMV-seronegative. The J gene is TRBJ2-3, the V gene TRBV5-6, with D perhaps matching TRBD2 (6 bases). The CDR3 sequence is CASSLSGRDGTQYF. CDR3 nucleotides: TGTGCCAGCAGCTTGTCCGGGAGAGATGGTACGCAGTATTTT.